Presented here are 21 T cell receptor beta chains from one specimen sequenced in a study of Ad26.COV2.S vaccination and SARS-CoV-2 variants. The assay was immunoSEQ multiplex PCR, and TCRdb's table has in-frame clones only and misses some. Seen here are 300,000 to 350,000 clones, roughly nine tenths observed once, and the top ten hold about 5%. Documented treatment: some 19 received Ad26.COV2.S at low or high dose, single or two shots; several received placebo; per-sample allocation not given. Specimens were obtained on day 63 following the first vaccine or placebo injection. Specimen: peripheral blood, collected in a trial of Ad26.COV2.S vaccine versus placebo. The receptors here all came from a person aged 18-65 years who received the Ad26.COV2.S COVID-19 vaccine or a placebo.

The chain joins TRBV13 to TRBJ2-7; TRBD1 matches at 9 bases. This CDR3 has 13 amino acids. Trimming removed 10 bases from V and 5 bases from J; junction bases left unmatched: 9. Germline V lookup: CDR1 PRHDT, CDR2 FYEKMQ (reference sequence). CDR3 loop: CATGQGLRNEQYV. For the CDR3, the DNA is TGTGCCACGGGACAGGGCTTGAGGAACGAGCAGTACGTC.

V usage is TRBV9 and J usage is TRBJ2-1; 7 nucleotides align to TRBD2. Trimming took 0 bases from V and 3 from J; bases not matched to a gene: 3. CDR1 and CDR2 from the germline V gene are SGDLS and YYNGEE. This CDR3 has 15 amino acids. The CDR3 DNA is TGTGCCAGCAGCGTAGCGGGAGGAGGCTACAATGAGCAGTTCTTC. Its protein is CASSVAGGGYNEQFF.

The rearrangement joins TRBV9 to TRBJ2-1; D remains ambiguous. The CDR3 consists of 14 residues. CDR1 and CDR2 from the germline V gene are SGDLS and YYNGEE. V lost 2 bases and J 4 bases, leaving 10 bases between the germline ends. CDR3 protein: CASSVGHGYNEQFF. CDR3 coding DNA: TGTGCCAGCAGCGTCGGCCACGGATACAATGAGCAGTTCTTC.

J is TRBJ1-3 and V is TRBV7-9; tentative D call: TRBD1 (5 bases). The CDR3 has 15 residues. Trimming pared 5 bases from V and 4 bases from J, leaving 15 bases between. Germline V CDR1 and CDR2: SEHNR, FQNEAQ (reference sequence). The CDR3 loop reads CASSITGPVGNTIYF. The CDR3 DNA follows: TGTGCCAGCAGCATTACGGGACCTGTCGGAAACACCATATATTTT. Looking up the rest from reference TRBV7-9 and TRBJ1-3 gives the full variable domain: DTGVSQNPRHKITKRGQNVTFRCDPISEHNRLYWYRQTLGQGPEFLTYFQNEAQLEKSRLLSDRFSAERPKGSFSTLEIQRTEQGDSAMYLCASSITGPVGNTIYFGEGSWLTVV.

The CDR3 coding sequence is TGTGCCAGCTCACCAGACGGGGGGTTGGAGACCCAGTACTTC. Amino acid sequence: CASSPDGGLETQYF. The chain employs TRBV18 and TRBJ2-5, with 7 bases that match TRBD2. The CDR3 has 14 residues. V lost 2 bases and J lost 5; bases outside the gene matches: 5. Germline CDR1 is KGHSH and CDR2 is LQKENI.

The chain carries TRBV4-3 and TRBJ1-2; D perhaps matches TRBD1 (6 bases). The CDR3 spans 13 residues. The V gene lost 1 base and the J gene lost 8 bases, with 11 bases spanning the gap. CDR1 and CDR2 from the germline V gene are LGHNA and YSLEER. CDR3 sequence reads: CASSQVTGQGYTF. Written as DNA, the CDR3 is TGCGCCAGCAGCCAAGTAACAGGACAGGGCTACACCTTC.

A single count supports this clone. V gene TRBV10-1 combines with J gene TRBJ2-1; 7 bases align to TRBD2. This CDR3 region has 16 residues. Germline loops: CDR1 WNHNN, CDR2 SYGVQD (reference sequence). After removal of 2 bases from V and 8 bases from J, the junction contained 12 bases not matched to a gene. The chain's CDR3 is CASSEEYSGPSDEQFF. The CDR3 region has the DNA TGCGCCAGCAGTGAGGAATATAGCGGGCCCTCGGATGAGCAGTTCTTC.

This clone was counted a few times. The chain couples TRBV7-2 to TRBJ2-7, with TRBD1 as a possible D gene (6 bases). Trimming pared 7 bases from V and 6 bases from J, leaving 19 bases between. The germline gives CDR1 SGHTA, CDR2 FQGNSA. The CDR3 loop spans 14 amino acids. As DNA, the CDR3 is TGTGCCAGCACCTTCGGGAACAGGGAAGGCGAGCAGTACTTC. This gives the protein CASTFGNREGEQYF.

As DNA, the CDR3 is TGTGCCAGCTCACCACCCGCCGATGGTCACGAGCAGTACTTC. As protein: CASSPPADGHEQYF. The chain joins TRBV18 to TRBJ2-7; D not certain. The CDR3 totals 14 residues. Germline CDR1 KGHSH, CDR2 LQKENI. Trimming cost V 0 bases and J 5 bases, with 11 bases left between them.

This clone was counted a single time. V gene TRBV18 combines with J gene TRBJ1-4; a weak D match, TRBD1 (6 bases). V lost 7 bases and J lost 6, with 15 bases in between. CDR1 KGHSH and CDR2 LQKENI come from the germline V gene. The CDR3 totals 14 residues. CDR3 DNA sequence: TGTGCCAGCTTGAGGACAGCCTATGATGAAAAACTGTTTTTT. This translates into CASLRTAYDEKLFF.

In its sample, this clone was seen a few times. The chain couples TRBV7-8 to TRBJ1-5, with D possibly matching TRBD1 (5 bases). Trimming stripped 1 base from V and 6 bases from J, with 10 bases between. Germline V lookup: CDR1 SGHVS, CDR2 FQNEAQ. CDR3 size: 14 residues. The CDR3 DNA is TGTGCCAGCAGCTTAGTGGGGGTACGTCAGCCCCAGCATTTT. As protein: CASSLVGVRQPQHF.

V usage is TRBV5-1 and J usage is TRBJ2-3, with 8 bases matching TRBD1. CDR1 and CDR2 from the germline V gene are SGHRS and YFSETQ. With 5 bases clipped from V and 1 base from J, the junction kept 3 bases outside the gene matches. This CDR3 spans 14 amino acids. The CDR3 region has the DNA TGCGCCAGCAGTTCACAGGGGGGCACAGATACGCAGTATTTT. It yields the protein CASSSQGGTDTQYF.

CDR3 loop: CASTSRGSRYNEQFF. The CDR3 region has the DNA TGTGCCAGTACGTCCCGGGGGAGTCGCTACAATGAGCAGTTCTTC. This sequence joins TRBV19 and TRBJ2-1, with D possibly matching TRBD2 (6 bases). Germline CDR1 LNHDA, CDR2 SQIVND (reference sequence). Trimming left V 7 bases short and J 3 bases short, with 16 bases between. This CDR3 is built from 15 residues.

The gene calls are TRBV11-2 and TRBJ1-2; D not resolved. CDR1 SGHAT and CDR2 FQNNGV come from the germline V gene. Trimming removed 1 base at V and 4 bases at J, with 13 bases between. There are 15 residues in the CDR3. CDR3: CASSLAIGWVYGYTF. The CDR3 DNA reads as TGTGCCAGCAGCTTAGCGATAGGATGGGTCTATGGCTACACCTTC.

In nucleotides, the CDR3 is TGTGCCAGCATCGAACTAGCGGGAGAGGAGAATGAGCAGTTCTTC. Residues: CASIELAGEENEQFF. The V call is TRBV5-4, the J call TRBJ2-1; TRBD2 matches 11 bases. V trimming: 6 bases; J trimming: 7 bases; junction bases outside the gene matches: 9. The CDR3 runs 15 residues. Germline CDR1 SGHNT, CDR2 YYREEE (reference sequence).

In DNA, the CDR3 is TGTGCCAGCAGTACCGGGGGGGTTGAAAAACTGTTTTTT. This codes for CASSTGGVEKLFF. The chain employs TRBV6-5 and TRBJ1-4; D might be TRBD1 (5 bases). The germline CDR1 and CDR2 sequences are MNHEY and SVGAGI. V lost 5 bases and J 7 bases, leaving 11 bases between the germline ends. This CDR3 has 13 amino acids.

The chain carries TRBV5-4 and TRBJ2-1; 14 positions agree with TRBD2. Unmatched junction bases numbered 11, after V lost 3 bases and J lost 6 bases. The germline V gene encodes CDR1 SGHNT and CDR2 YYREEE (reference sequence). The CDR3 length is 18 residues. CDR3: CASSSTGTSGSRANEQFF. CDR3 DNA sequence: TGTGCCAGCAGCTCGACCGGGACTAGCGGGAGTCGGGCCAATGAGCAGTTCTTC. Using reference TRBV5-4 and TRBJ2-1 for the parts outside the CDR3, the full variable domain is ETGVTQSPTHLIKTRGQQVTLRCSSQSGHNTVSWYQQALGQGPQFIFQYYREEENGRGNFPPRFSGLQFPNYSSELNVNALELDDSALYLCASSSTGTSGSRANEQFFGPGTRLTVL.

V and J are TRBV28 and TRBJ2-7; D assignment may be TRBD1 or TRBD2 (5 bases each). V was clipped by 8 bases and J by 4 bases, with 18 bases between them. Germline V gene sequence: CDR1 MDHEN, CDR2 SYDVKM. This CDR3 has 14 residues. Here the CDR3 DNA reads TGTGCCAGCTCCGGGACCATTACTTTATACGAGCAGTACGTC. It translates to CASSGTITLYEQYV.

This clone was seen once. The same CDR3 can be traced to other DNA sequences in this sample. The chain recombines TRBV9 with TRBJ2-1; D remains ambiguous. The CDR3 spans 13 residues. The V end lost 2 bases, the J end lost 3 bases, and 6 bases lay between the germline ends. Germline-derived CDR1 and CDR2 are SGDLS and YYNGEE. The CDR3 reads CASSVENYNEQFF. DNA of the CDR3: TGTGCCAGCAGCGTCGAGAACTACAATGAGCAGTTCTTC.

The CDR3 DNA sequence: TGTGCCAGCAGCTTATTGCCGGAGACCCAGTACTTC. This gives the protein CASSLLPETQYF. The genes are TRBV11-2 and TRBJ2-5; no reliable D call. Germline-derived CDR1 and CDR2 are SGHAT and FQNNGV. The CDR3 is 12 residues long. Trimming cost V 2 bases and J 5 bases, with 6 bases left between them.

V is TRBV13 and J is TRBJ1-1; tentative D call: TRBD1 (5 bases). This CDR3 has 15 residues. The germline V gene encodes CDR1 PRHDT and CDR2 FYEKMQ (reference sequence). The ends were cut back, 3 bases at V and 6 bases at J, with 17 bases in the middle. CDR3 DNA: TGTGCCAGCAGCTTCTCCGGGACTTTAACGCCTGAAGCTTTCTTT. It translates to CASSFSGTLTPEAFF. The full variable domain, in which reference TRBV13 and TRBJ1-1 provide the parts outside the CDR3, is AAGVIQSPRHLIKEKRETATLKCYPIPRHDTVYWYQQGPGQDPQFLISFYEKMQSDKGSIPDRFSAQQFSDYHSELNMSSLELGDSALYFCASSFSGTLTPEAFFGQGTRLTVV.